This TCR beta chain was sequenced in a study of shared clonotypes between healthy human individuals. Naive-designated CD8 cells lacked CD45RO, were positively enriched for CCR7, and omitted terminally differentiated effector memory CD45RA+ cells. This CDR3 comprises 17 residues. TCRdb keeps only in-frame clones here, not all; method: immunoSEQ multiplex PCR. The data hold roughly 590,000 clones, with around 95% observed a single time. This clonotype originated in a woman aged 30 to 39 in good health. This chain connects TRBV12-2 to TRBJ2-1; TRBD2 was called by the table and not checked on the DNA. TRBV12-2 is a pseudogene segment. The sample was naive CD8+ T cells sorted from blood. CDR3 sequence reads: CASRLGSEGATRDEQFF. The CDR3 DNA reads TGTGCAAGTCGCTTAGGCTCAGAGGGAGCCACCCGCGATGAGCAGTTCTTC.